This entry is about one T cell receptor beta chain. Profiling relied on immunoSEQ multiplex PCR, and the TCRdb table lists in-frame clones only, not all of them. This repertoire shows 35,000 to 50,000 clones, roughly 92% found once; its top ten account for approximately 0.73%. Germline assignment: CDR1 SGHTA and CDR2 FQGNSA. CDR3 length equals 12 residues. Germline trimming cut 5 bases from V and 8 bases from J; bases unmatched to any gene: 6. This sample stems from a study of T cell changes during pregnancy in multiple sclerosis. Material: CD4+ T cells from peripheral blood mononuclear cells, obtained in the first trimester of pregnancy. The chain joins TRBV7-2 to TRBJ2-7; TRBD2 matches 7 bases. The receptor was derived from a female donor with multiple sclerosis, enrolled in a pregnancy study. The CDR3 is CASSIPGLQQYF. The DNA for the CDR3 is TGTGCCAGCAGCATACCGGGACTACAGCAGTACTTC.